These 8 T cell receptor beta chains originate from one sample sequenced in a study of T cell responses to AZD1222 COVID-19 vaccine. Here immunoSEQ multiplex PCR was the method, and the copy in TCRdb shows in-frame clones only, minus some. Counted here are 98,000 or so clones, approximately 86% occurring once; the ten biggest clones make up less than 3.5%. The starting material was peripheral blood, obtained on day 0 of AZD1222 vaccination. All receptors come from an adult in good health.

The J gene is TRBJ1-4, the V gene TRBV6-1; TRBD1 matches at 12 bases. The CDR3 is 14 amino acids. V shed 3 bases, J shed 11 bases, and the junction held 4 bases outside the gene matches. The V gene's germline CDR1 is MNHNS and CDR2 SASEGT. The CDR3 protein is CASSEGQGAGKLFF. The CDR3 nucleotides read TGTGCCAGCAGTGAGGGACAGGGGGCGGGTAAACTGTTTTTT.

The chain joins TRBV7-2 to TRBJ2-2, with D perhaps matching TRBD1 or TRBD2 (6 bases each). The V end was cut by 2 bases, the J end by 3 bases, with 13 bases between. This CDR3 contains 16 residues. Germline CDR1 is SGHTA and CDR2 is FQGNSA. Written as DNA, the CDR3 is TGTGCCAGCAGCTTAACCCCGGGGGCCGACACCGGGGAGCTGTTTTTT. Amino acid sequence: CASSLTPGADTGELFF.

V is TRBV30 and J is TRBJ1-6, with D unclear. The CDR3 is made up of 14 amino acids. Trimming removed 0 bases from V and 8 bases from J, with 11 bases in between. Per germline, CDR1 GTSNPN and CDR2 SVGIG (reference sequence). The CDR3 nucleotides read TGTGCCTGGAGTGTTCGATCGTCTGATTCACCCCTCCACTTT. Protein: CAWSVRSSDSPLHF.

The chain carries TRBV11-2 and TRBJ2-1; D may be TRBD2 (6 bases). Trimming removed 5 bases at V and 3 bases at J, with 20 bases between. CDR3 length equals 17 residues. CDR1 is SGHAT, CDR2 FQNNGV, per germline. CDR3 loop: CASSPTGRRGSYNEQFF. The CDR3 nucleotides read TGTGCCAGCAGCCCTACAGGTAGGAGGGGCAGCTACAATGAGCAGTTCTTC.

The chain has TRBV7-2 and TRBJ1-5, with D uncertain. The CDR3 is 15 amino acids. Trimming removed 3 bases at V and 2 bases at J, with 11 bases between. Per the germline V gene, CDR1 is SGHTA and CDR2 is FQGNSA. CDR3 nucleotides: TGTGCCAGCAGCTTTTCGTTATCGGGCAATCAGCCCCAGCATTTT. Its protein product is CASSFSLSGNQPQHF.

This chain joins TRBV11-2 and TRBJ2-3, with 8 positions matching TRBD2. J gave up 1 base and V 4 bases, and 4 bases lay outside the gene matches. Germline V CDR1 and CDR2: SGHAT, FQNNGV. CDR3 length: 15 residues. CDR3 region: CASSWSTSGTDTQYF. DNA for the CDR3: TGTGCCAGCAGCTGGTCGACTAGCGGCACAGATACGCAGTATTTT. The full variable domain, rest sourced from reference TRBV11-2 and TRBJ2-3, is EAGVAQSPRYKIIEKRQSVAFWCNPISGHATLYWYQQILGQGPKLLIQFQNNGVVDDSQLPKDRFSAERLKGVDSTLKIQPAKLEDSAVYLCASSWSTSGTDTQYFGPGTRLTVL.

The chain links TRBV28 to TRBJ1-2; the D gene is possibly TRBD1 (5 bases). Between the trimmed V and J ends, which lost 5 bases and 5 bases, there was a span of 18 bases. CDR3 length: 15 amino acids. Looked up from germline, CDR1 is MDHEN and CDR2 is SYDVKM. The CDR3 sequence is CASSGLRERGYGYTF. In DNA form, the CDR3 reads TGTGCCAGCAGTGGATTGCGGGAGAGGGGTTATGGCTACACCTTC.

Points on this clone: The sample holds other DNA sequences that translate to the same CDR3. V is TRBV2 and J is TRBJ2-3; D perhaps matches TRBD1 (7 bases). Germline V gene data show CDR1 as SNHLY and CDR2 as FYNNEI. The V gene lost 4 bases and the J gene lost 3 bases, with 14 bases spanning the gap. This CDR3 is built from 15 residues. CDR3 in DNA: TGTGCCAGCAGTGGCCGACAGGGAGGAACAGATACGCAGTATTTT. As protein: CASSGRQGGTDTQYF.